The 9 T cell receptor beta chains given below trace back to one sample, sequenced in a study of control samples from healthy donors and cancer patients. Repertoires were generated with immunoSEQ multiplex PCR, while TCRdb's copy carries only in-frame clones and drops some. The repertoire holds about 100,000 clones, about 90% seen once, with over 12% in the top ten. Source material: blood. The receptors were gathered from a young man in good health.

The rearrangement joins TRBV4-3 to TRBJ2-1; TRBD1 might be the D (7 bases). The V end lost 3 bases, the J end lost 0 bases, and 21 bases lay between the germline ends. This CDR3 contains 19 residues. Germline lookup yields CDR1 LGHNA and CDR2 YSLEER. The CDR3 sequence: CASSQIAGGGAGSYNEQFF. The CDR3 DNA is TGCGCCAGCAGCCAGATCGCAGGGGGAGGCGCAGGCTCCTACAATGAGCAGTTCTTC.

The CDR3 nucleotides read TGCAGTGCTAGTTTGGGACGCGCTCGCAGTCAGCCCCAGCATTTT. Translating it yields CSASLGRARSQPQHF. The V call is TRBV20-1, the J call TRBJ1-5, with D perhaps TRBD1 (5 bases). Trimming stripped 3 bases from V and 6 bases from J, with 18 bases between. CDR1 DFQATT and CDR2 SNEGSKA come from the germline V gene (reference sequence). The CDR3 is 15 amino acids.

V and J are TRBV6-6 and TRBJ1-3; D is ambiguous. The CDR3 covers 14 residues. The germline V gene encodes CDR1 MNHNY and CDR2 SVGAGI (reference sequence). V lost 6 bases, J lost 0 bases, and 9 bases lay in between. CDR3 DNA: TGTGCCAGCAGAAATACAGCCTCTGGAAACACCATATATTTT. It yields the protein CASRNTASGNTIYF.

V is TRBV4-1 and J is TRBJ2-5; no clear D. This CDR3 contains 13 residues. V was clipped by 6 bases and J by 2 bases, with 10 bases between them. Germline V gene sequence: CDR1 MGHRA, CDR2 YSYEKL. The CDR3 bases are TGCGCCAGCAGAAGGACGGAGCAAGAGACCCAGTACTTC. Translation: CASRRTEQETQYF.

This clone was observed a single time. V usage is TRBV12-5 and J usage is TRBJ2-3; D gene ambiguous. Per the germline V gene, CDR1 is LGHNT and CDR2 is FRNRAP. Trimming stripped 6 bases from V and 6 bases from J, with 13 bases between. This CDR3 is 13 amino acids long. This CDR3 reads CASGGQVADTQYF. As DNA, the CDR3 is TGTGCTAGTGGGGGCCAGGTTGCCGATACGCAGTATTTT.

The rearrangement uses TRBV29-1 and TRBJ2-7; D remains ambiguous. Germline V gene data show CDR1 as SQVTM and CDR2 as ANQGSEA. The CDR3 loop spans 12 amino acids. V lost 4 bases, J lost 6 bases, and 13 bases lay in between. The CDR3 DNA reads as TGCAGCGTTGGATCCGTCCCGGGCGAGCAGTACTTC. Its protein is CSVGSVPGEQYF.

The chain's CDR3 is CASSEFPGASGSYEQYF. The CDR3 DNA is TGTGCCAGCAGTGAATTCCCCGGGGCTAGCGGGAGCTACGAGCAGTACTTC. V and J are TRBV2 and TRBJ2-7; 10 bases map to TRBD2. CDR1 and CDR2 from the germline V gene are SNHLY and FYNNEI. With 2 bases clipped from V and 3 bases from J, the junction kept 10 bases outside the gene matches. The CDR3 covers 17 residues.

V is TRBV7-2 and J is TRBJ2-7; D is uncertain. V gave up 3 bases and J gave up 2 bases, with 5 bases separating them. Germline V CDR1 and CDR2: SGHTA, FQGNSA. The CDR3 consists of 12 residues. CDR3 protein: CASSFSPYEQYF. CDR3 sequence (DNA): TGTGCCAGCAGCTTTAGCCCCTACGAGCAGTACTTC.

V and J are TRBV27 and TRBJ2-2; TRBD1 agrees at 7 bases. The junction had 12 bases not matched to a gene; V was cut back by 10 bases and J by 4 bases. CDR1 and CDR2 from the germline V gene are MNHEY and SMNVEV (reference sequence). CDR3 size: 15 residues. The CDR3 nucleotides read TGTGCCACCTCCCCCGGGACAGTGTTCACCGGGGAGCTGTTTTTT. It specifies CATSPGTVFTGELFF.